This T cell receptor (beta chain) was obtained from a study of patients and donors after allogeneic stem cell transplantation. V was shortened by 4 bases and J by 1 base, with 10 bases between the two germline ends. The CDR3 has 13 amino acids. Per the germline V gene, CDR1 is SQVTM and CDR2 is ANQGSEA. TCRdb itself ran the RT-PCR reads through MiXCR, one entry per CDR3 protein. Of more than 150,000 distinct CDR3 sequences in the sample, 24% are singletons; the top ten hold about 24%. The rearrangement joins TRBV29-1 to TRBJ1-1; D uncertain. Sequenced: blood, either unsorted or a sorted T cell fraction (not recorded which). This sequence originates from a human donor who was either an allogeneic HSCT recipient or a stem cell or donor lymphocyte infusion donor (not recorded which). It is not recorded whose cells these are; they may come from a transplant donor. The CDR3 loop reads CSVGLHQNTEAFF. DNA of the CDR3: TGCAGCGTTGGGCTCCACCAGAACACTGAAGCTTTCTTT.